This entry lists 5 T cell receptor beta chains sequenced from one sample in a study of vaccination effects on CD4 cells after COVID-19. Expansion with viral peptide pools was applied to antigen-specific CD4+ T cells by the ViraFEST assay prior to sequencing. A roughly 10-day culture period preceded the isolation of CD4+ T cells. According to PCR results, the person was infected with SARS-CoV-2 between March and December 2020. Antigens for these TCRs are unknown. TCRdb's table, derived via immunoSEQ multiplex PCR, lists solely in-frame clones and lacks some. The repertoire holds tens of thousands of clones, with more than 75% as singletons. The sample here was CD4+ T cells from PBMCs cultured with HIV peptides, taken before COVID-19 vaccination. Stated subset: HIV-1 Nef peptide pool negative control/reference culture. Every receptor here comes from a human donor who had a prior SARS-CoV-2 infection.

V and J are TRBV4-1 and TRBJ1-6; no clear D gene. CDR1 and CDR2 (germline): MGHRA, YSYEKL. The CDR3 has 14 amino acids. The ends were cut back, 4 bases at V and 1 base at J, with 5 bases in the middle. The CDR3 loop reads CASSLESYNSPLHF. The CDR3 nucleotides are TGCGCCAGCAGCCTAGAATCCTATAATTCACCCCTCCACTTT.

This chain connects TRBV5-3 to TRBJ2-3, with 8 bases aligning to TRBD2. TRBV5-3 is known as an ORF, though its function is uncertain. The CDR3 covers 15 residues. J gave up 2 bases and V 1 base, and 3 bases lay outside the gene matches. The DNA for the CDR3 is TGTGCCAGAAGCTTGCAACTAGCGGACACAGATACGCAGTATTTT. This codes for CARSLQLADTDTQYF.

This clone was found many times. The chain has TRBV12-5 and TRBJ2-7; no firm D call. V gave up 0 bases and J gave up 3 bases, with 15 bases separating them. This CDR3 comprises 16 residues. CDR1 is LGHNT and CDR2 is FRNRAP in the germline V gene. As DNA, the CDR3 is TGTGCTAGTGGTTTGGTACTCTCCCAGGATTTCTACGAGCAGTACTTC. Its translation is CASGLVLSQDFYEQYF.

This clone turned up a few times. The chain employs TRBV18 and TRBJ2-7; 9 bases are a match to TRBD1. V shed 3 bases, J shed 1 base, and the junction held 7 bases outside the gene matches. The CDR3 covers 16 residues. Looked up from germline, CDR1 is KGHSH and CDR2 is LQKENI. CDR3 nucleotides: TGTGCCAGCTCACCCTTGAGCGGGACAGGGTCCTACGAGCAGTACTTC. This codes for CASSPLSGTGSYEQYF.

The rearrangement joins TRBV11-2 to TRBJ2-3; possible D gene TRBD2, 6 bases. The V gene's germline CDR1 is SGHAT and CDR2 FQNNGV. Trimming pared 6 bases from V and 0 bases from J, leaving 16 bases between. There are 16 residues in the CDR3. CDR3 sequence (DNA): TGTGCCAGCAGTTCCGCTAGCGTCCCAAGCACAGATACGCAGTATTTT. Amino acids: CASSSASVPSTDTQYF.